This T cell receptor beta chain came from a study of T cell responses to AZD1222 COVID-19 vaccine. Whole-study results and caveats: Mostly white British, mostly female donors; authors suggested clonal diversity may be underestimated. At baseline, seropositivity was found in only six or seven AZD1222 recipients.

Comment on this clone: Its antigen is not identified.

Using immunoSEQ multiplex PCR, the repertoire was profiled, and TCRdb retains in-frame clones only, with some absent. Of 100,000 or so clones in the sample, 70% to 90% were seen once. Trimming took off 1 base at V and 7 bases at J, with 11 bases between the two ends. The CDR3 extends over 13 amino acids. Per germline, CDR1 MNHNS and CDR2 SASEGT. The origin of this receptor is an adult in good health. This material consisted of peripheral blood, taken on day 0 of MenACWY control vaccination. The J gene is TRBJ2-7, the V gene TRBV6-1; D is unclear. The CDR3 sequence: CASSEVTPWEQYF. Here the CDR3 DNA reads TGTGCCAGCAGTGAAGTAACACCGTGGGAGCAGTACTTC.